Shown below are 24 T cell receptor beta chains from a single sample sequenced in a study of blood T cell repertoires in COVID-19. Repertoires were generated with immunoSEQ multiplex PCR, while TCRdb's copy carries only in-frame clones and drops some. Found here are approximately 210,000 clones, approximately 89% of them singletons; the top ten hold 4% to 5.5%. The sequenced material came from peripheral blood. The receptors here all came from a middle-aged woman with acute or convalescent COVID-19.

The gene calls are TRBV5-1 and TRBJ1-1; tentatively, D is TRBD1 (5 bases). Trimming took 3 bases from V and 1 from J, leaving 16 bases between them. CDR1 is SGHRS and CDR2 is YFSETQ in the germline V gene. CDR3 length: 16 residues. In DNA, the CDR3 is TGCGCCAGCAGCTGGGGCCCTTCGACGGGGAACACTGAAGCTTTCTTT. Translation: CASSWGPSTGNTEAFF.

V is TRBV5-6 and J is TRBJ1-6; D call uncertain. Trimming cost V 0 bases and J 10 bases, with 11 bases left between them. Looked up from germline, CDR1 is SGHDT and CDR2 is YYEEEE. The CDR3 extends over 14 amino acids. The CDR3 loop reads CASSLGSVYSPLHF. In nucleotides, the CDR3 is TGTGCCAGCAGCTTGGGGAGTGTCTACTCACCCCTCCACTTT.

The V gene is TRBV6-5, the J gene TRBJ1-1; D not resolved. This CDR3 spans 12 amino acids. CDR1 is MNHEY, CDR2 SVGAGI, per germline. V was trimmed by 6 bases and J by 7 bases, leaving 12 bases between them. CDR3 sequence (DNA): TGTGCCAGCAGGATCCCGCCGGGTGAAGCTTTCTTT. Translated: CASRIPPGEAFF.

V gene TRBV21-1 combines with J gene TRBJ2-7; the table names TRBD1, a call not compared with the DNA. TRBV21-1 counts as a pseudogene. The CDR3 has 15 residues. CDR3 in DNA: TGTGCCAGCAGTACTACAGGGGGGGCCCCTTACGAGCAGTACGTC. Amino acids: CASSTTGGAPYEQYV.

The chain recombines TRBV30 with TRBJ1-3; 8 bases line up with TRBD1. This CDR3 contains 15 residues. Germline assignment: CDR1 GTSNPN and CDR2 SVGIG (reference sequence). V dropped 0 bases and J dropped 2; count of bases not matched to a gene: 3. CDR3 protein: CAWSVRTGTGNTIYF. Here the CDR3 DNA reads TGTGCCTGGAGTGTACGGACAGGGACTGGAAACACCATATATTTT.

This chain uses TRBV5-1 with TRBJ1-5, with 9 bases lining up with TRBD1. The CDR3 extends over 14 amino acids. In germline, CDR1 is SGHRS, CDR2 YFSETQ. V lost 4 bases and J lost 6; bases outside the gene matches: 5. The CDR3 sequence: CASSPTGGGQPQHF. The CDR3 DNA is TGCGCCAGCAGCCCGACAGGGGGGGGTCAGCCCCAGCATTTT.

J is TRBJ1-2 and V is TRBV19; tentatively, D is TRBD1 (6 bases). Germline lookup yields CDR1 LNHDA and CDR2 SQIVND (reference sequence). The CDR3 runs to 15 residues. Deletions cut 6 bases from V and 8 bases from J, with 22 bases between. The CDR3, as DNA: TGTGCCAGTAGCTTAGGGGGAAGGGCCACTATGGGCTACACCTTC. Translation gives CASSLGGRATMGYTF.

The chain combines TRBV19 with TRBJ2-3, with TRBD1 identical over 10 bases. Germline CDR1 is LNHDA and CDR2 is SQIVND (reference sequence). V gave up 8 bases and J gave up 2 bases; unmatched junction bases: 13. This CDR3 has 17 residues. The CDR3 loop reads CASDRDRGPPNTDTQYF. CDR3 sequence (DNA): TGTGCCAGTGACCGGGACAGGGGACCTCCTAACACAGATACGCAGTATTTT.

The V gene is TRBV19, the J gene TRBJ1-4, with D uncertain. The ends were cut back, 3 bases at V and 0 bases at J, with 8 bases in the middle. The germline gives CDR1 LNHDA, CDR2 SQIVND (reference sequence). The CDR3 has 15 amino acids. CDR3 region: CASSMFFSTNEKLFF. The CDR3 nucleotides are TGTGCCAGTAGTATGTTTTTCTCAACTAATGAAAAACTGTTTTTT.

This clone was seen only once. V is TRBV5-6 and J is TRBJ2-3; D is perhaps TRBD1 (5 bases). This CDR3 comprises 16 residues. Trimming pared 4 bases from V and 1 base from J, leaving 16 bases between. Germline V gene data show CDR1 as SGHDT and CDR2 as YYEEEE. As DNA, the CDR3 is TGTGCCAGCAGCCCCGGACACTCGACTCGCACAGATACGCAGTATTTT. This sequence encodes CASSPGHSTRTDTQYF.

This clone was detected only once. The V gene is TRBV18, the J gene TRBJ2-7; 8 positions match TRBD1. V shed 6 bases and J 4 bases; nucleotides not matched to a gene: 8. The germline V gene has CDR1 KGHSH and CDR2 LQKENI. The CDR3 runs to 14 residues. CDR3 sequence: CASSPQGQGYEQYV. The CDR3 nucleotides read TGTGCCAGCTCGCCCCAAGGACAGGGTTACGAGCAGTACGTC.

The rearrangement joins TRBV12-5 to TRBJ1-6; D perhaps matches TRBD1 (5 bases). Germline V gives CDR1 LGHNT, CDR2 FRNRAP. V was clipped by 0 bases and J by 8 bases, with 14 bases between them. CDR3 size: 16 residues. The CDR3 DNA sequence: TGTGCTAGTGGTTTGGTACGGGACTTACAACATTCACCCCTCCACTTT. It translates to CASGLVRDLQHSPLHF.

This sequence joins TRBV18 and TRBJ1-5, with TRBD1 as a possible D gene (6 bases). The CDR3 is 14 residues long. V was cut by 5 bases and J by 3 bases, with 11 bases left in between. The V gene's germline CDR1 is KGHSH and CDR2 LQKENI. The CDR3 reads CASSRQEDNQPQHF. CDR3 nucleotides: TGTGCCAGCTCAAGACAGGAAGACAATCAGCCCCAGCATTTT.

The chain has TRBV4-1 and TRBJ1-5; 10 nucleotides line up with TRBD1. The J segment lost 1 base and the V segment lost 1 base, leaving 1 base of the junction unmatched. Germline V gene sequence: CDR1 MGHRA, CDR2 YSYEKL. The CDR3 is made up of 16 amino acids. DNA for the CDR3: TGCGCCAGCAGCCAAGCGACAGGGGGCAGCAATCAGCCCCAGCATTTT. Amino acid sequence: CASSQATGGSNQPQHF.

V usage is TRBV7-6 and J usage is TRBJ1-1, with D hard to call. The CDR3 has 15 residues. The germline gives CDR1 SGHVS, CDR2 FNYEAQ. The V gene lost 5 bases and the J gene lost 0 bases, with 13 bases spanning the gap. CDR3 DNA sequence: TGTGCCAGCAGCCAACAACCAGGATTGAACACTGAAGCTTTCTTT. This gives the protein CASSQQPGLNTEAFF.

This clone was seen a few times. The chain has TRBV6-5 and TRBJ1-2; 9 nucleotides agree with TRBD1. The V gene's germline CDR1 is MNHEY and CDR2 SVGAGI. J gave up 4 bases and V 6 bases, and 6 bases lay outside the gene matches. The CDR3 length is 14 residues. The CDR3 region is CASSPGTGSYGYTF. CDR3 coding DNA: TGTGCCAGCAGCCCCGGGACAGGGTCCTATGGCTACACCTTC.

This chain links TRBV3-1 (or the pseudogene TRBV3-2) with TRBJ2-5; a weak D match, TRBD1 (5 bases). Per germline, CDR1 LGHDT and CDR2 YNNKEL (reference sequence). V was shortened by 0 bases and J by 5 bases, with 13 bases between the two germline ends. The CDR3 extends over 15 amino acids. CDR3 in amino acids: CASSQEVWGRETQYF. The CDR3 DNA is TGTGCCAGCAGCCAAGAGGTCTGGGGCCGGGAGACCCAGTACTTC.

A few counts support this clone. The chain carries TRBV12-5 and TRBJ1-2; TRBD1 aligns across 8 bases. J gave up 11 bases and V 5 bases, and 7 bases lay outside the gene matches. The length of the CDR3 is 12 residues. Germline CDR1 and CDR2: LGHNT and FRNRAP. The CDR3 reads CASGQEDREYTF. CDR3 sequence (DNA): TGTGCTAGTGGTCAGGAGGACAGGGAATACACCTTC.

This rearrangement joins TRBV20-1 to TRBJ2-1; TRBD2 might be the D (6 bases). The germline V gene has CDR1 DFQATT and CDR2 SNEGSKA (reference sequence). The CDR3 sequence is 15 residues long. With 3 bases removed from V and 7 bases from J, the gap between germline ends came to 19 bases. The DNA of the CDR3 is TGCAGTGCTAGTAGGCGGGGTAACGTAGGGAATGAGCAGTTCTTC. It is translated as CSASRRGNVGNEQFF.

The chain employs TRBV10-1 and TRBJ1-2, with no clear D. V dropped 2 bases and J dropped 2 bases, with 6 bases sitting between them. This CDR3 is 13 amino acids long. Germline V gene sequence: CDR1 WNHNN, CDR2 SYGVQD (reference sequence). CDR3 region: CASSETVNYGYTF. Written as DNA, the CDR3 is TGCGCCAGCAGTGAGACGGTGAACTATGGCTACACCTTC.

This chain joins TRBV19 and TRBJ2-3, with 8 bases fitting TRBD2. The junction had 7 bases not matched to a gene; V was cut back by 6 bases and J by 5 bases. Germline lookup yields CDR1 LNHDA and CDR2 SQIVND (reference sequence). CDR3 size: 14 residues. The CDR3 sequence is CASSPGGLGDTQYF. The CDR3, as DNA: TGTGCCAGTAGCCCGGGGGGGCTGGGAGATACGCAGTATTTT.

J is TRBJ1-2 and V is TRBV14; D ambiguous. This CDR3 has 13 amino acids. Trimming took off 4 bases at V and 2 bases at J, with 8 bases between the two ends. The germline gives CDR1 SGHDN, CDR2 FVKESK. CDR3 DNA sequence: TGTGCCAGCAGCCCCGAGGGCAACTATGGCTACACCTTC. As protein: CASSPEGNYGYTF.

The V call is TRBV3-1 (or the pseudogene TRBV3-2), the J call TRBJ2-3, with a tentative D call TRBD2 (5 bases). There are 14 residues in the CDR3. CDR1 and CDR2 from the germline V gene are LGHDT and YNNKEL (reference sequence). The V gene lost 0 bases and the J gene lost 7 bases, with 11 bases spanning the gap. This CDR3 reads CASSQEGDSYTQYF. As DNA, the CDR3 is TGTGCCAGCAGCCAAGAGGGAGATTCGTATACGCAGTATTTT.

The rearrangement joins TRBV29-1 to TRBJ1-2, with 7 bases aligning to TRBD1. The V and J ends lost 0 bases and 4 bases, in that order; junction bases with no gene match: 5. The CDR3 covers 14 residues. Germline V gene data show CDR1 as SQVTM and CDR2 as ANQGSEA. Here the CDR3 DNA reads TGCAGCGTTGAAGACGGGGACAGCCCCTATGGCTACACCTTC. It is translated as CSVEDGDSPYGYTF.